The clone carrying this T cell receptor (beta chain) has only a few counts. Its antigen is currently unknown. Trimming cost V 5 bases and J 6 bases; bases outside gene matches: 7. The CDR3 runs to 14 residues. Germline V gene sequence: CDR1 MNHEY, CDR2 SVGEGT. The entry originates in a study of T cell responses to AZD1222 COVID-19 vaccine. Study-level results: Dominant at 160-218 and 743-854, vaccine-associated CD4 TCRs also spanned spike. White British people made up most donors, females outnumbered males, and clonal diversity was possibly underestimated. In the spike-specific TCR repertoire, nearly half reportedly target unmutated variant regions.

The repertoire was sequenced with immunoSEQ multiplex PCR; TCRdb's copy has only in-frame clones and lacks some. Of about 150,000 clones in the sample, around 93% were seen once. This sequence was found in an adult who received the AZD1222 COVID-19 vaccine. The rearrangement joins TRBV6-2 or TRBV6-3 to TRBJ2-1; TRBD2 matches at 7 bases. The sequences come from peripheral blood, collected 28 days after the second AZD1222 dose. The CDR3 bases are TGTGCCAGCAGTCCGGGACTATCAGGCAATGAGCAGTTCTTC. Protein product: CASSPGLSGNEQFF.